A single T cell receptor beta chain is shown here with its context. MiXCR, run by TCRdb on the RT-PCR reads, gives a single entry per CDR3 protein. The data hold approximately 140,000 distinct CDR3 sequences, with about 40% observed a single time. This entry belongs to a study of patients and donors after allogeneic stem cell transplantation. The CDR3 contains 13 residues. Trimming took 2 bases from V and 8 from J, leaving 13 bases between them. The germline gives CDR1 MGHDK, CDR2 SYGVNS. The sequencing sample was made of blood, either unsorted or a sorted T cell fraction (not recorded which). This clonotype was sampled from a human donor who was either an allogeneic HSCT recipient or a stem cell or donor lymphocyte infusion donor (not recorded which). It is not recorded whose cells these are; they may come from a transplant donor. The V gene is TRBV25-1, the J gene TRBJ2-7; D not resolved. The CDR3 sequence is CASSETFGKKQYF. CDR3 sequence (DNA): TGTGCCAGCAGTGAAACCTTTGGAAAGAAGCAGTACTTC.